One sample yielded the 9 T cell receptor beta chains listed below, sequenced in a study of T cell clonotyping in hematopoietic cell transplantation. Method: immunoSEQ multiplex PCR; TCRdb's copy keeps in-frame clones and lacks some. The table lists around 16,000 clones, about nine tenths of them singletons. The sequenced sample consisted of peripheral blood mononuclear cells. Source of these receptors: a man in his fifties in good health. Some clones in this sample may be carry-over from other donors' samples.

This rearrangement joins TRBV6-1 to TRBJ1-2; D gene uncertain. Per the germline V gene, CDR1 is MNHNS and CDR2 is SASEGT. CDR3 length: 12 residues. V lost 4 bases and J lost 2, with 5 bases in between. The CDR3 DNA reads as TGTGCCAGCAGTGGCGACAACTATGGCTACACCTTC. Translated, it gives CASSGDNYGYTF.

The rearrangement links TRBV6-5 to TRBJ2-7; D uncertain. This CDR3 region has 12 residues. V lost 2 bases to trimming and J lost 2 bases, with 4 bases between them. Germline V gene sequence: CDR1 MNHEY, CDR2 SVGAGI. The CDR3 is CASSYGPYEQYF. The CDR3 DNA is TGTGCCAGCAGTTACGGTCCCTACGAGCAGTACTTC.

The V call is TRBV5-1, the J call TRBJ2-7; no clear D gene. Per the germline V gene, CDR1 is SGHRS and CDR2 is YFSETQ. Trimming stripped 2 bases from V and 2 bases from J, with 11 bases between. The CDR3 has 14 residues. The CDR3 region is CASSFPGDAYEQYF. CDR3 sequence (DNA): TGCGCCAGCAGCTTTCCGGGTGACGCCTACGAGCAGTACTTC. Full variable domain (remainder filled in from reference TRBV5-1 and TRBJ2-7): KAGVTQTPRYLIKTRGQQVTLSCSPISGHRSVSWYQQTPGQGLQFLFEYFSETQRNKGNFPGRFSGRQFSNSRSEMNVSTLELGDSALYLCASSFPGDAYEQYFGPGTRLTVT.

This chain connects TRBV2 to TRBJ2-7, with a possible D match to TRBD1 (6 bases). This CDR3 has 15 residues. Deletions cut 6 bases from V and 6 bases from J, with 21 bases between. The germline V gene has CDR1 SNHLY and CDR2 FYNNEI. For the CDR3, the DNA is TGTGCCAGCAGACGGGACACTCCCCTCAAGTCCGAGCAGTACTTC. It is translated as CASRRDTPLKSEQYF.

The CDR3 nucleotides are TGTGCCAGCAGCTTAGGGGTGACAGCGATCGATGAGCAGTTCTTC. Translated, it gives CASSLGVTAIDEQFF. The chain couples TRBV7-6 to TRBJ2-1; D might be TRBD1 (5 bases). The germline gives CDR1 SGHVS, CDR2 FNYEAQ. Trimming stripped 1 base from V and 8 bases from J, with 15 bases between. CDR3 length: 15 residues. Full variable domain (remainder filled in from reference TRBV7-6 and TRBJ2-1): GAGVSQSPRYKVTKRGQDVALRCDPISGHVSLYWYRQALGQGPEFLTYFNYEAQQDKSGLPNDRFSAERPEGSISTLTIQRTEQRDSAMYRCASSLGVTAIDEQFFGPGTRLTVL.

This clone is medium-sized (0.01 to 0.1%) within its sample. DNA for the CDR3: TGCGCCAGCAGCCCGGGACCGATGGGCCATGGCTACACCTTC. Protein sequence: CASSPGPMGHGYTF. The rearrangement links TRBV4-1 to TRBJ1-2; D may be TRBD1 (5 bases). This CDR3 is 14 amino acids long. CDR1 is MGHRA and CDR2 is YSYEKL in the germline V gene. V was trimmed by 4 bases and J by 6 bases, leaving 15 bases between them.

The chain carries TRBV30 and TRBJ1-6, with 9 positions matching TRBD1. Per germline, CDR1 GTSNPN and CDR2 SVGIG (reference sequence). V lost 2 bases, J lost 8 bases, and 4 bases stayed unmatched. The CDR3 loop spans 14 amino acids. The CDR3 sequence: CAWSLGQGYSPLHF. The CDR3 region has the DNA TGTGCCTGGAGTCTGGGACAGGGATATTCACCCCTCCACTTT.

The rearrangement uses TRBV12-5 and TRBJ2-7; no clear D. The V end was cut by 4 bases, the J end by 3 bases, with 10 bases between. Germline V gene data show CDR1 as LGHNT and CDR2 as FRNRAP. The CDR3 totals 13 residues. The CDR3 sequence is CASGSGSFYEQYF. CDR3 nucleotides: TGTGCTAGTGGTTCAGGATCATTCTACGAGCAGTACTTC.

This clone was seen more than once but under ten times. This sequence joins TRBV7-2 and TRBJ1-1; the D is unclear. Germline-derived CDR1 and CDR2 are SGHTA and FQGNSA. The V gene lost 5 bases and the J gene lost 0 bases, with 16 bases spanning the gap. The CDR3 length is 16 residues. The CDR3 DNA reads as TGTGCCAGCAGCCCACAAGGGCAGAACATGAACACTGAAGCTTTCTTT. It yields the protein CASSPQGQNMNTEAFF. Looking up the rest from reference TRBV7-2 and TRBJ1-1 gives the full variable domain: GAGVSQSPSNKVTEKGKDVELRCDPISGHTALYWYRQSLGQGLEFLIYFQGNSAPDKSGLPSDRFSAERTGGSVSTLTIQRTQQEDSAVYLCASSPQGQNMNTEAFFGQGTRLTVV.